Listed below are T cell receptor beta chains from one sample, sequenced in a study of early T cells in non-severe SARS-CoV-2 infection. In TCRdb, the 5' RACE reads were re-called with MiXCR into one record per CDR3 protein. The repertoire has roughly 40,000 distinct CDR3 sequences, roughly 6% of them found once; the top ten carry around 7.7%. Sequences were derived from whole blood, sampled at baseline. These receptors were taken from an adult who was a healthcare worker with PCR-confirmed SARS-CoV-2 infection or an uninfected control (not recorded which). Both conserved end residues are part of each CDR3. The D gene is left open where the match is weak. Not all rows give a size; the values are once, few, many and, for expanded clones, a class.

j_gene: TRBJ2-7; abundance: many; v_gene: TRBV20-1; d_gene: .; CDR3aa: CSAAGPSYEQYF; CDR3nt: TGCAGTGCTGCGGGACCGAGCTACGAGCAGTACTTC
j_gene: TRBJ2-2; abundance: .; v_gene: TRBV28; d_gene: .; CDR3aa: CASSFGNIGELFF; CDR3nt: TGTGCCAGCAGTTTTGGCAACATCGGGGAGCTGTTTTTT
j_gene: TRBJ2-7; abundance: .; v_gene: TRBV28; d_gene: .; CDR3aa: CASSFWGVSYEQYF; CDR3nt: TGTGCCAGCAGTTTTTGGGGGGTCTCCTACGAGCAGTACTTC
j_gene: TRBJ1-1; abundance: many; v_gene: TRBV18; d_gene: TRBD1; CDR3aa: CASSPNTGGTEAFF; CDR3nt: TGTGCCAGCTCACCAAACACAGGGGGCACTGAAGCTTTCTTT
j_gene: TRBJ2-3; abundance: few; v_gene: TRBV10-3; d_gene: TRBD2; CDR3aa: CAAGGATDTQYF; CDR3nt: TGTGCCGCCGGGGGGGCGACGGATACGCAGTATTTT
j_gene: TRBJ2-1; abundance: few; v_gene: TRBV7-2; d_gene: .; CDR3aa: CASSPRVFEQFF; CDR3nt: TGTGCCAGCAGTCCCAGGGTCTTTGAGCAGTTCTTC
j_gene: TRBJ2-1; abundance: many; v_gene: TRBV11-1; d_gene: TRBD1; CDR3aa: CASGTGTDNEQFF; CDR3nt: TGTGCCAGCGGTACCGGGACAGACAATGAGCAGTTCTTC
j_gene: TRBJ1-3; abundance: many; v_gene: TRBV7-9; d_gene: .; CDR3aa: CASSLVFKETGNTIYF; CDR3nt: TGTGCCAGCAGCTTAGTTTTTAAGGAAACGGGAAACACCATATATTTT
j_gene: TRBJ2-1; abundance: many; v_gene: TRBV11-2; d_gene: .; CDR3aa: CASSSLVDEQFF; CDR3nt: TGTGCCAGCAGCTCACTAGTTGATGAGCAGTTCTTC
j_gene: TRBJ2-2; abundance: .; v_gene: TRBV14; d_gene: TRBD1; CDR3aa: CASSPTGGKTGELFF; CDR3nt: TGTGCCAGCAGCCCAACAGGGGGCAAGACCGGGGAGCTGTTTTTT
j_gene: TRBJ1-1; abundance: few; v_gene: TRBV12-3/TRBV12-4; d_gene: TRBD1; CDR3aa: CASSSGTGAFF; CDR3nt: TGTGCCAGCAGTTCCGGGACAGGGGCTTTCTTT
j_gene: TRBJ1-1; abundance: few; v_gene: TRBV14; d_gene: .; CDR3aa: CASSQVLNTEAFF; CDR3nt: TGTGCCAGCAGCCAAGTCCTCAACACTGAAGCTTTCTTT
j_gene: TRBJ2-5; abundance: many; v_gene: TRBV7-8; d_gene: TRBD1; CDR3aa: CASRRDRGEETQYF; CDR3nt: TGTGCCAGCAGAAGGGACAGGGGTGAAGAGACCCAGTACTTC
j_gene: TRBJ2-1; abundance: many; v_gene: TRBV24-1; d_gene: TRBD2; CDR3aa: CATSDRGGYNEQFF; CDR3nt: TGTGCCACCAGTGACCGGGGGGGCTACAATGAGCAGTTCTTC
j_gene: TRBJ2-3; abundance: .; v_gene: TRBV28; d_gene: .; CDR3aa: CASSRGADTQYF; CDR3nt: TGTGCCAGCAGCCGGGGTGCAGATACGCAGTATTTT
j_gene: TRBJ1-4; abundance: many; v_gene: TRBV30; d_gene: .; CDR3aa: CAWSFDQPTNEKLFF; CDR3nt: TGTGCCTGGAGTTTTGACCAGCCAACTAATGAAAAACTGTTTTTT
j_gene: TRBJ2-3; abundance: .; v_gene: TRBV4-3; d_gene: TRBD2; CDR3aa: CASSQERRGGDTQYF; CDR3nt: TGCGCCAGCAGCCAAGAGCGGCGGGGGGGAGATACGCAGTATTTT
j_gene: TRBJ2-1; abundance: large; v_gene: TRBV15; d_gene: TRBD2; CDR3aa: CATSGGADEQFF; CDR3nt: TGTGCCACTAGCGGGGGGGCCGATGAGCAGTTCTTC
j_gene: TRBJ2-7; abundance: many; v_gene: TRBV7-2; d_gene: .; CDR3aa: CASSLAQGRHEQYF; CDR3nt: TGTGCCAGCAGCTTAGCACAGGGAAGACACGAGCAGTACTTC
j_gene: TRBJ2-7; abundance: many; v_gene: TRBV11-2; d_gene: .; CDR3aa: CASSLDSFTSGDEQYF; CDR3nt: TGTGCCAGCAGCTTAGATTCCTTCACCTCAGGGGACGAGCAGTACTTC
j_gene: TRBJ2-3; abundance: .; v_gene: TRBV6-6; d_gene: TRBD1; CDR3aa: CASSRTATGGTDTQYF; CDR3nt: TGTGCCAGCAGTCGAACGGCGACAGGGGGCACAGATACGCAGTATTTT
j_gene: TRBJ2-2; abundance: many; v_gene: TRBV12-3/TRBV12-4; d_gene: .; CDR3aa: CASRMVLANTGELFF; CDR3nt: TGTGCCAGCAGGATGGTACTCGCGAACACCGGGGAGCTGTTTTTT
j_gene: TRBJ2-3; abundance: many; v_gene: TRBV6-5; d_gene: .; CDR3aa: CASGVGLTDTQYF; CDR3nt: TGTGCCAGCGGAGTAGGATTGACAGATACGCAGTATTTT
j_gene: TRBJ2-6; abundance: many; v_gene: TRBV12-3/TRBV12-4; d_gene: .; CDR3aa: CASGTGPGANVLTF; CDR3nt: TGTGCCAGCGGTACGGGCCCTGGGGCCAACGTCCTGACTTTC
j_gene: TRBJ2-5; abundance: .; v_gene: TRBV3-1; d_gene: TRBD2; CDR3aa: CASSPRLAGGLETQYF; CDR3nt: TGTGCCAGCAGCCCCCGGCTAGCGGGGGGCCTGGAGACCCAGTACTTC
j_gene: TRBJ2-7; abundance: .; v_gene: TRBV5-6; d_gene: .; CDR3aa: CASSRTVFEQYF; CDR3nt: TGTGCCAGCAGCCGGACAGTTTTTGAGCAGTACTTC
j_gene: TRBJ2-1; abundance: many; v_gene: TRBV11-2; d_gene: .; CDR3aa: CASSLGEINEQFF; CDR3nt: TGTGCCAGCAGCTTAGGCGAGATCAATGAGCAGTTCTTC
j_gene: TRBJ1-1; abundance: few; v_gene: TRBV20-1; d_gene: .; CDR3aa: CSARVHLNTEAFF; CDR3nt: TGCAGTGCTAGAGTACACTTGAACACTGAAGCTTTCTTT
j_gene: TRBJ2-1; abundance: .; v_gene: TRBV13; d_gene: .; CDR3aa: CASSLGVGTSYNEQFF; CDR3nt: TGTGCCAGCAGCTTAGGGGTCGGGACATCGTACAATGAGCAGTTCTTC
j_gene: TRBJ1-5; abundance: many; v_gene: TRBV7-9; d_gene: .; CDR3aa: CASSLGGHWSNQPQHF; CDR3nt: TGTGCCAGCAGCTTAGGGGGACATTGGAGCAATCAGCCCCAGCATTTT
j_gene: TRBJ2-3; abundance: few; v_gene: TRBV10-3; d_gene: .; CDR3aa: CAISAGASTDTQYF; CDR3nt: TGTGCCATCAGTGCAGGGGCTAGCACAGATACGCAGTATTTT
j_gene: TRBJ1-3; abundance: many; v_gene: TRBV12-3/TRBV12-4; d_gene: .; CDR3aa: CASSWRRFAGNTIYF; CDR3nt: TGTGCCAGCAGTTGGAGGAGGTTCGCGGGAAACACCATATATTTT
j_gene: TRBJ2-2; abundance: .; v_gene: TRBV12-3/TRBV12-4; d_gene: .; CDR3aa: CASSLAYANTGELFF; CDR3nt: TGTGCCAGCAGTTTAGCGTACGCGAACACCGGGGAGCTGTTTTTT
j_gene: TRBJ2-2; abundance: many; v_gene: TRBV7-9; d_gene: .; CDR3aa: CASSQTGMTGELFF; CDR3nt: TGTGCCAGCAGCCAAACAGGGATGACCGGGGAGCTGTTTTTT
j_gene: TRBJ2-3; abundance: many; v_gene: TRBV7-2; d_gene: TRBD2; CDR3aa: CASSYGLAGGQGDTQYF; CDR3nt: TGTGCCAGCAGCTATGGACTAGCGGGGGGCCAGGGAGATACGCAGTATTTT
j_gene: TRBJ2-5; abundance: few; v_gene: TRBV5-1; d_gene: .; CDR3aa: CASSSGQHQETQYF; CDR3nt: TGCGCCAGCAGCTCGGGACAACACCAAGAGACCCAGTACTTC
j_gene: TRBJ2-2; abundance: .; v_gene: TRBV7-6; d_gene: TRBD1; CDR3aa: CASSLAGGRELFF; CDR3nt: TGTGCCAGCAGCTTAGCAGGGGGCCGGGAGCTGTTTTTT
j_gene: TRBJ2-5; abundance: .; v_gene: TRBV9; d_gene: .; CDR3aa: CASSVGRLRETQYF; CDR3nt: TGTGCCAGCAGCGTGGGCCGATTAAGGGAGACCCAGTACTTC
j_gene: TRBJ2-2; abundance: many; v_gene: TRBV11-2; d_gene: .; CDR3aa: CASSPIAPTSLTGELFF; CDR3nt: TGTGCCAGCAGCCCTATAGCCCCAACTAGTCTCACCGGGGAGCTGTTTTTT
j_gene: TRBJ1-2; abundance: .; v_gene: TRBV12-3/TRBV12-4; d_gene: TRBD1; CDR3aa: CASREDRGDHGYTF; CDR3nt: TGTGCCAGCAGAGAGGACAGGGGAGATCATGGCTACACCTTC
j_gene: TRBJ1-6; abundance: many; v_gene: TRBV9; d_gene: TRBD1; CDR3aa: CASSISTGANSPLHF; CDR3nt: TGTGCCAGCAGCATCTCGACAGGGGCAAATTCACCCCTCCACTTT
j_gene: TRBJ1-4; abundance: few; v_gene: TRBV2; d_gene: TRBD1; CDR3aa: CASSRDRVQEKLFF; CDR3nt: TGTGCCAGCAGTCGTGACAGGGTACAGGAAAAACTGTTTTTT